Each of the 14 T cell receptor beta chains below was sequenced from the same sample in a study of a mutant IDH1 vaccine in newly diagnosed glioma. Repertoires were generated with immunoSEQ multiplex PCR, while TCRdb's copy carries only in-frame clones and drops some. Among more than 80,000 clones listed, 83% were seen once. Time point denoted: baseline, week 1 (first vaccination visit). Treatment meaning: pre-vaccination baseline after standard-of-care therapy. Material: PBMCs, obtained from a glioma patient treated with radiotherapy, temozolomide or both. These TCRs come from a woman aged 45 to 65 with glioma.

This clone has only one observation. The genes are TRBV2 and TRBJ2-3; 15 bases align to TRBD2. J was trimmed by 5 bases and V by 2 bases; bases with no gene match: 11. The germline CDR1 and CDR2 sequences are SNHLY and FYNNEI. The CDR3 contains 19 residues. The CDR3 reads CASSETGLAGGLERDTQYF. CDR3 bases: TGTGCCAGCAGTGAAACAGGACTAGCGGGGGGGCTTGAAAGAGATACGCAGTATTTT.

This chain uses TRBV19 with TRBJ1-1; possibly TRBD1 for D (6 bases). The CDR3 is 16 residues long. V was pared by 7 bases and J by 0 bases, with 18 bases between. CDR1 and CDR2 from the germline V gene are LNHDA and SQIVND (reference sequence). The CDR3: CASTLSGQNMNTEAFF. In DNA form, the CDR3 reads TGTGCCAGTACTCTATCCGGACAGAATATGAACACTGAAGCTTTCTTT.

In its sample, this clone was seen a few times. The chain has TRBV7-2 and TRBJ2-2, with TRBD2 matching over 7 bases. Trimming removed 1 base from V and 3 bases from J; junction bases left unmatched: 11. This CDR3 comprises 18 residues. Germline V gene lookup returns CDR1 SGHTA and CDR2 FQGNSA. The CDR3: CASSLGWGGSRYTGELFF. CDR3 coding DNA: TGTGCCAGCAGCTTAGGTTGGGGGGGTAGCCGGTACACCGGGGAGCTGTTTTTT. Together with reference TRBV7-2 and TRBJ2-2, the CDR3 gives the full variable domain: GAGVSQSPSNKVTEKGKDVELRCDPISGHTALYWYRQSLGQGLEFLIYFQGNSAPDKSGLPSDRFSAERTGGSVSTLTIQRTQQEDSAVYLCASSLGWGGSRYTGELFFGEGSRLTVL.

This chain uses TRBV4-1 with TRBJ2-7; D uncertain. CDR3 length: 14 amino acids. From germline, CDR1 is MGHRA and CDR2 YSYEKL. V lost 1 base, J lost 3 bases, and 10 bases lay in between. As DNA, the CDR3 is TGCGCCAGCAGCCAAGGCGGCAGCATCTACGAGCAGTACTTC. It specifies CASSQGGSIYEQYF.

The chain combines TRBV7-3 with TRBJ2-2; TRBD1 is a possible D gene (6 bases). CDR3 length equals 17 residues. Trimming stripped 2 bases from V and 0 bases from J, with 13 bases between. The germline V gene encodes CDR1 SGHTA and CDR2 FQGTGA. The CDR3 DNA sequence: TGTGCCAGCAGCTTACTCCCTACAGGGTCGAACACCGGGGAGCTGTTTTTT. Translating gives CASSLLPTGSNTGELFF.

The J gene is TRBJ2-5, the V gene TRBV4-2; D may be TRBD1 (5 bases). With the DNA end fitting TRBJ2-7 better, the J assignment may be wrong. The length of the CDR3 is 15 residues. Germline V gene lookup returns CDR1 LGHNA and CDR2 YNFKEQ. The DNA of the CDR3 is TGTGCCAGCAGCCAGCAATACAGGAGCTCCTACGAGCAGTACTTC. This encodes CASSQQYRSSYEQYF.

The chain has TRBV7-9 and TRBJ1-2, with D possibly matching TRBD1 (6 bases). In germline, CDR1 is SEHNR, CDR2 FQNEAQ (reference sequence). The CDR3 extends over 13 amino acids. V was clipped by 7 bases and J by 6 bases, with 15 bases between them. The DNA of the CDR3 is TGTGCCAGCATCACCCAGGGGTATGATGGCTACACCTTC. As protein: CASITQGYDGYTF. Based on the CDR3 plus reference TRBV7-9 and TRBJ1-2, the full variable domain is DTGVSQNPRHKITKRGQNVTFRCDPISEHNRLYWYRQTLGQGPEFLTYFQNEAQLEKSRLLSDRFSAERPKGSFSTLEIQRTEQGDSAMYLCASITQGYDGYTFGSGTRLTVV.

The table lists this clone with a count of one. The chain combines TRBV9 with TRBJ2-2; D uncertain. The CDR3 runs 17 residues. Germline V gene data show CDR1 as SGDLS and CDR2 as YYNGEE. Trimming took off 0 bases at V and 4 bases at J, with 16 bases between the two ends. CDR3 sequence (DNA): TGTGCCAGCAGCGTAGTTGCGACCGTAGACCGCACCGGGGAGCTGTTTTTT. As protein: CASSVVATVDRTGELFF.

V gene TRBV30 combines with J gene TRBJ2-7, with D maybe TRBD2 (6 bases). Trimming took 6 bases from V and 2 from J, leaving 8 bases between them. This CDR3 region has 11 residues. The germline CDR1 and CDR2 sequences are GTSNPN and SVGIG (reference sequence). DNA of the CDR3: TGTGCCTGCCGGGGGACCTACGAGCAGTACTTC. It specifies CACRGTYEQYF.

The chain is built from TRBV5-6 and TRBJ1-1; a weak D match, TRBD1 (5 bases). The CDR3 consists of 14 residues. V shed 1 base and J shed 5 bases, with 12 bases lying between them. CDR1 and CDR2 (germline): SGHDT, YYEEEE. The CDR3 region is CASSLFGAGTEAFF. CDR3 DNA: TGTGCCAGCAGCTTGTTTGGGGCTGGGACTGAAGCTTTCTTT.

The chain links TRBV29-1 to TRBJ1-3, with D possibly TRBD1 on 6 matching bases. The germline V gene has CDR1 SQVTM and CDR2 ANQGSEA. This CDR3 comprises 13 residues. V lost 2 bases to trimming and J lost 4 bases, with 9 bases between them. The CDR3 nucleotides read TGCAGCGTTGAAAGGACAGCAGGAAACACCATATATTTT. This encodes CSVERTAGNTIYF. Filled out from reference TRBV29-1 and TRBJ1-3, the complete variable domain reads SAVISQKPSRDICQRGTSLTIQCQVDSQVTMMFWYRQQPGQSLTLIATANQGSEATYESGFVIDKFPISRPNLTFSTLTVSNMSPEDSSIYLCSVERTAGNTIYFGEGSWLTVV.

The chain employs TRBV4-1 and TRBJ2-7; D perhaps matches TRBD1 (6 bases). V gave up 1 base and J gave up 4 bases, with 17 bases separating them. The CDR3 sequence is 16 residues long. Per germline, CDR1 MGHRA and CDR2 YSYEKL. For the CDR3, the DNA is TGCGCCAGCAGCCAAGTCTCCACAGGGATGATGTACGAGCAGTACTTC. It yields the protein CASSQVSTGMMYEQYF.

The CDR3 DNA sequence: TGTGCCAGCACCAGGACTAGCGGGGGGGCCGGCGAGCAGTTCTTC. Its translation is CASTRTSGGAGEQFF. The rearrangement uses TRBV25-1 and TRBJ2-1; 15 nucleotides agree with TRBD2. Germline V lookup: CDR1 MGHDK, CDR2 SYGVNS. J was trimmed by 10 bases and V by 7 bases; bases with no gene match: 8. The CDR3 has 15 amino acids.

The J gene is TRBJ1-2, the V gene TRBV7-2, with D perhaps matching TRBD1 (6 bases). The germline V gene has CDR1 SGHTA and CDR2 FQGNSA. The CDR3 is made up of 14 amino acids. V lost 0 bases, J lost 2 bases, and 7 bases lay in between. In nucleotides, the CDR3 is TGTGCCAGCAGCTTAGCTCAGGGGAACTATGGCTACACCTTC. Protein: CASSLAQGNYGYTF. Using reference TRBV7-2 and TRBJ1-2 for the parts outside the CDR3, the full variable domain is GAGVSQSPSNKVTEKGKDVELRCDPISGHTALYWYRQSLGQGLEFLIYFQGNSAPDKSGLPSDRFSAERTGGSVSTLTIQRTQQEDSAVYLCASSLAQGNYGYTFGSGTRLTVV.